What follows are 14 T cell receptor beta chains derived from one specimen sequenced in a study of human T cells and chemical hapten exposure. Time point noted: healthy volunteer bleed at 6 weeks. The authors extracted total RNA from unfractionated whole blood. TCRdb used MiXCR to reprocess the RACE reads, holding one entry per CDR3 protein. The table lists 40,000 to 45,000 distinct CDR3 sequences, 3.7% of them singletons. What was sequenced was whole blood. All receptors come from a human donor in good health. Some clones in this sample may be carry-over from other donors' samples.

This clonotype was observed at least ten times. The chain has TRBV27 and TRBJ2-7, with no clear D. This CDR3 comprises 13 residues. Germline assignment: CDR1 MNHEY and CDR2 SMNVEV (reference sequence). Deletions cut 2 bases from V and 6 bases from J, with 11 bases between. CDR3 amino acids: CASSLRKDGEQYF. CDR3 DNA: TGTGCCAGCAGTTTAAGGAAGGACGGCGAGCAGTACTTC.

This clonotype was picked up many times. The DNA for the CDR3 is TGCAGCGTTGTACTAGACACTGAAGCTTTCTTT. It is translated as CSVVLDTEAFF. The rearrangement links TRBV29-1 to TRBJ1-1; D is undetermined. The CDR3 spans 11 residues. V lost 4 bases and J 3 bases, leaving 6 bases between the germline ends. Germline lookup yields CDR1 SQVTM and CDR2 ANQGSEA.

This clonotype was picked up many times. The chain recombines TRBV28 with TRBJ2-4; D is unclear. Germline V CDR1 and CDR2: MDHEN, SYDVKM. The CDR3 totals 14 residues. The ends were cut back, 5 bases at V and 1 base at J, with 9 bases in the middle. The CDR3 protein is CASSPARAKNIQYF. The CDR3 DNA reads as TGTGCCAGCAGTCCGGCCAGGGCCAAAAACATTCAGTACTTC.

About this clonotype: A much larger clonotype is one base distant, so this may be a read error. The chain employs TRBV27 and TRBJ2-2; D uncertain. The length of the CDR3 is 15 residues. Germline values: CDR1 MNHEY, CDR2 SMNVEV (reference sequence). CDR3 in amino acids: CASSFSSRPTRELFF. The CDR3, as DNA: TGTGCCAGCAGTTTCTCCTCGCGACCCACCAGGGAGCTGTTTTTT.

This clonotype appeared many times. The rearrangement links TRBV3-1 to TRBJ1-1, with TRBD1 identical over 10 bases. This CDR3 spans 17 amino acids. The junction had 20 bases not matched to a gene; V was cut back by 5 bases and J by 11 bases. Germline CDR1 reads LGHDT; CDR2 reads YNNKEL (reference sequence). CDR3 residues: CASSSPSGTGVIREAFF. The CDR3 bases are TGTGCCAGCAGCTCACCCTCCGGGACAGGGGTTATCCGGGAGGCTTTCTTT.

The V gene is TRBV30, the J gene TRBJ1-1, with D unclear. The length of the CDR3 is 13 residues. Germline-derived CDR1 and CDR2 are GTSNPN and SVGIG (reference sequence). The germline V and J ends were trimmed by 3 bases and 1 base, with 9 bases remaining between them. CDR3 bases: TGTGCCTGGAGCCTTGATAGGAACACTGAAGCTTTCTTT. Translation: CAWSLDRNTEAFF.

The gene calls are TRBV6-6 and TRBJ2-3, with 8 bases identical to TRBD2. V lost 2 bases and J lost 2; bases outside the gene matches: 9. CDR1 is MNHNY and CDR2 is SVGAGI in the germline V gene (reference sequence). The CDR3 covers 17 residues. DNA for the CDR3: TGTGCCAGCAGTTACCCCCGTACTAGCGGCAACACAGATACGCAGTATTTT. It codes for CASSYPRTSGNTDTQYF.

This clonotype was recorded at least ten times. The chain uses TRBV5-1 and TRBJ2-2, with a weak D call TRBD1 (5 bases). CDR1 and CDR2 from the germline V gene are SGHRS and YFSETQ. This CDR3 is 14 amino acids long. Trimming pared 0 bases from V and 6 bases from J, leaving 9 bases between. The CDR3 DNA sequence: TGCGCCAGCAGCTTGGTACAGGACGCCGGGGAGCTGTTTTTT. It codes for CASSLVQDAGELFF. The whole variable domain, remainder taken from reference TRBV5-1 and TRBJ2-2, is KAGVTQTPRYLIKTRGQQVTLSCSPISGHRSVSWYQQTPGQGLQFLFEYFSETQRNKGNFPGRFSGRQFSNSRSEMNVSTLELGDSALYLCASSLVQDAGELFFGEGSRLTVL.

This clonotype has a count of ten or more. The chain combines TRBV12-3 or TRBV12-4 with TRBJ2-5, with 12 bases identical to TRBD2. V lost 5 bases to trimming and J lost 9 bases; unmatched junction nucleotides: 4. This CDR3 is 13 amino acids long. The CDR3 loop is CASSTLAGGAQYF. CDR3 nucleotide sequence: TGTGCCAGCAGTACCCTAGCGGGGGGGGCCCAGTACTTC.

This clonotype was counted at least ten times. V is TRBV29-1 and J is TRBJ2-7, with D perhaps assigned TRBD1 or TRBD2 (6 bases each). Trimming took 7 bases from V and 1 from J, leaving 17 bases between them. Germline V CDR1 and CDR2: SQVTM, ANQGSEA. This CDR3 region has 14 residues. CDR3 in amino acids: CSARRGDQSYEQYF. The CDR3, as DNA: TGCAGCGCCCGAAGGGGGGATCAATCCTACGAGCAGTACTTC.

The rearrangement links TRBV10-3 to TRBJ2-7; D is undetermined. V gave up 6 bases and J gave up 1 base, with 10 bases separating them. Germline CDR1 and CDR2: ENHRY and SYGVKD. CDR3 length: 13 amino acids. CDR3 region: CAISPRSSYEQYF. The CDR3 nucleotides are TGTGCCATCAGCCCCCGAAGTTCCTACGAGCAGTACTTC.

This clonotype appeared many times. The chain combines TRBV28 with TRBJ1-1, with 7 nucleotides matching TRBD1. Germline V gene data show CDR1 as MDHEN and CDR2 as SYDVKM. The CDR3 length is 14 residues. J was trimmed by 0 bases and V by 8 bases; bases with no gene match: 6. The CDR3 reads CASVRGQMNTEAFF. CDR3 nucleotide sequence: TGTGCCAGCGTTAGGGGGCAGATGAACACTGAAGCTTTCTTT.

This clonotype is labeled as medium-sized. The CDR3 DNA sequence: TGCGCCAGCAGCCAAGATGGAACTAGCGCAGAGACCCAGTACTTC. Residues: CASSQDGTSAETQYF. The chain uses TRBV4-1 and TRBJ2-5, with 7 bases lining up with TRBD2. V was pared by 0 bases and J by 4 bases, with 5 bases of the junction left unmatched. Germline-derived CDR1 and CDR2 are MGHRA and YSYEKL. The CDR3 is 15 residues long.

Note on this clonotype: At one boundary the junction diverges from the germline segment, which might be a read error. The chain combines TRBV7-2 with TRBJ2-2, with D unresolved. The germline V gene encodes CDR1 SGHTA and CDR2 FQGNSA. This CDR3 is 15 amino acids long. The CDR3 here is CVSSLVLTSTGELFF. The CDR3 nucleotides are TGTGTCAGCAGCTTAGTCCTAACCAGCACCGGGGAGCTGTTTTTT.